This T cell receptor beta chain was identified in a study of tumor and adjacent non-tumor tissue in lung cancer. Study as a whole: Patients comprised about a dozen adenocarcinoma, a couple of squamous cell carcinoma and 1 small cell lung cancer. Points from the study as a whole: Compared with tumor, normal lung showed significantly lower TCR diversity.

The library came from three nested PCR rounds adapted from ARM-PCR protocols. Each CDR3 protein is one row after TCRdb ran MiXCR on the multiplex PCR reads. The sample has under 250,000 distinct CDR3 sequences, roughly 70% seen once; the top ten hold 20% to 25%. Germline CDR1 is SGHNT and CDR2 is YENEEA. CDR3 length equals 18 residues. Trimming left V 6 bases short and J 6 bases short, with 26 bases between. No cell sorting was done before RNA was extracted from the tissue. On this clonotype itself: Its antigen is unknown. No conserved phenylalanine or tryptophan is present at the end of the CDR3, so a read error is the likely explanation.

Sequencing was performed on lung tumor tissue. The sequence was obtained from a man in his sixties with non-small cell lung cancer. J is TRBJ2-2 and V is TRBV11-3, with a weak D call TRBD2 (5 bases). CDR3 in DNA: TGTGCCAGCAGTTCCCGGGGAGCGGAAGGATACAGAGCCGGGGAGCTGTTTTTA. It translates to CASSSRGAEGYRAGELFL.